This TCR beta chain originates from a study of Siglec-9 on CD8 T cells in melanoma (dated by TCRdb to about 2019). As for the study more broadly: The study investigated Siglec-9 expression on CD8+ T cells and the role of Siglec-9 in regulating T cells in the melanoma tumor microenvironment. Here is what the overall study found, with its caveats: An effector memory CD8+ T-cell subset that appeared to accumulate within melanoma tumors was reported to be marked and regulated by Siglec-9.

A note on this clone: No cognate antigen has been identified for it. Base qualities are not provided; no much larger clone lies one nucleotide away.

Receptor amplification or capture employed the immunoSEQ multiplex PCR assay. TCRdb mirrors the immuneACCESS table, restricted to in-frame sequences. Some clones are absent from its copies; in checked studies, under half trace to an unresolved V gene, and the reason for the others is unknown. The sample contains 30,000 to 45,000 clones, 84% of them found a single time. The top ten constitute more than 1.5% of the sample. The junction shows trimming of 8 bases on V and 0 bases on J, plus 17 bases between the germline ends. Reading from cysteine to phenylalanine, the CDR3 counts 16 amino acids. Only the CDR3 DNA is retained, 48 bases long and in frame from the first base. According to the germline V gene (reference sequence), CDR1 reads LNHDA and CDR2 reads SQIVND.

This sequence was found in a human donor in good health. The sample comprised Siglec-9- CD8+ T cells sorted from blood. The cell subset or site label corresponds to: CD8 T cells lacking Siglec-9. The chain couples TRBV19 to TRBJ1-5; a tentative D call is TRBD1 (5 bases match). The nucleotide sequence reads as follows: TGTGCCAGTGATAAACGGGGGGACTATAGCAATCAGCCCCAGCATTTT. It translates to CASDKRGDYSNQPQHF.